Reported below is one TCR beta chain. This clonotype turned up a few times. The target of this receptor is not known. No much larger clone exists at a distance of one base, and base qualities are not known. Receptor amplification or capture employed UMI-ligation and nested PCR. Using T4 RNA ligase 1, a single-stranded oligonucleotide bearing the Illumina SP2 sequence plus a UMI was ligated onto the 3' end of the cDNA. PCR1 consisted of around 4 cycles (98 degrees C 15 s, 69 degrees C 30 s, 72 degrees C 40 s), and for the beta primer an equimolar mix of RC1.1 and RC1.2 was used to cover TRBC1 and TRBC2. Starting at PCR2, the TCR alpha and beta chains were handled separately, and sample indices and Illumina adaptors were added. The UMI, placed after an 8-base spacer, consisted of 12 random nucleotides arranged as two hexamers with a spacer between them. Libraries were sequenced on an Illumina MiSeq with v2 2x251 paired-end chemistry, typically about a dozen samples per run. To increase diversity, roughly 5-8% PhiX DNA was added to each sequencing library. The study's own analysis went as follows. Raw reads were converted to FASTQ with bcl2fastq and demultiplexed by dual indices using Demultiplexor. Decombinator assigned V and J genes by tag matching, allowing a single base-pair mismatch. Using UMIs, Collapsinator corrected both sequencing errors and the frequency errors that come from PCR heterogeneity. CDR3Translator converted Decombinator identifiers to nucleotide sequence, translated to amino acids, and extracted CDR3 using C- and N-terminal motifs. Each distinct KT2 TCR was counted as a cluster of KT2 sequences sharing one unique molecular identifier. TCRdb reprocessing: public reads trimmed at Q25 with fastp, clones called with MiXCR, in-frame beta chains kept. Merged by CDR3 protein, the rows form single entries marked with the most common genes and DNA. TCRdb, not the original authors, processed these V and J calls. Within this sample are fewer than 45,000 distinct CDR3 sequences, with approximately 17% of them counted one time only. About 40% of the sample rests with the top ten.

The source of the sample is a study of quantifying T cell responses using KT2 cells (dated by TCRdb to about 2017). Regarding the complete study: RNA was DNase-treated and reverse transcribed with TCR alpha and beta constant-region primers, mostly using SuperScript III. The efficiency of the T4 ligation step under optimum conditions was estimated to be above 8%. PCR2 was run as a SYBR Green qPCR and stopped at a predetermined fluorescence threshold to avoid over-amplification.

Study-wide conclusions, independent of this receptor: Counts of KT2 alpha and beta sequences scaled linearly with input KT2 cell number over several orders of magnitude. KT2 sequences were detected down to the lowest spike-in tested, which was about one KT2 cell per 100,000 PBMC. Saturation in the detection of KT2 sequences was observed at very high KT2 spike-in numbers. This TCR sequencing study did not compare the pipeline side by side with other TCR sequencing techniques.

The CDR3 sequence holds 17 residues, the cysteine and phenylalanine included. The sequence is cut down to CDR3 DNA, 51 bases in frame from base 1. Known numbers of KT2, a T cell clone whose TCR had been sequenced previously, were spiked into unfractionated PBMC to test the sensitivity and accuracy of the pipeline. A range of KT2-to-PBMC ratios was generated by mixing KT2 cells with a fixed number of PBMC. The TCR was taken from a human donor. The specimen sequenced was PBMCs spiked with cells of the T cell clone KT2. The rearranged chain carries TRBV21-1 and TRBJ1-1; TRBD1 was called by the table and not checked on the DNA. TRBV21-1 counts as a pseudogene. The CDR3 amino acid sequence is: CASSIGVGDHMNTEAFF. The DNA is as follows: TGTGCCAGCAGCATAGGGGTAGGGGACCACATGAACACTGAAGCTTTCTTT.